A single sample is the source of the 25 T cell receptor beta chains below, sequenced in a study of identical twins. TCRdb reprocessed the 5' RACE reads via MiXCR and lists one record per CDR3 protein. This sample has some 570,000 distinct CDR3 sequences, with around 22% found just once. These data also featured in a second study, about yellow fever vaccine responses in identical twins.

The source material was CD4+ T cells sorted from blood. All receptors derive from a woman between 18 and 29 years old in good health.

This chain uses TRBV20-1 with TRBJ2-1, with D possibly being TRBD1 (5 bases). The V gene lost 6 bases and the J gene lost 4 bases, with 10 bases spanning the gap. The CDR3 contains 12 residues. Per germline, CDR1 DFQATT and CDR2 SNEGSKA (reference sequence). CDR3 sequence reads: CSANHRYNEQFF. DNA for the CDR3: TGCAGTGCCAACCACAGGTACAATGAGCAGTTCTTC.

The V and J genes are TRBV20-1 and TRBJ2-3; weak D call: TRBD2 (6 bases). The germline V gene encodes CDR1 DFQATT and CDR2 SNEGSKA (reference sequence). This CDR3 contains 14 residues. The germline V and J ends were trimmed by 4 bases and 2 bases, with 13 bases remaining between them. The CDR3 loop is CSAKLAANTDTQYF. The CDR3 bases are TGCAGTGCTAAACTAGCTGCCAACACAGATACGCAGTATTTT.

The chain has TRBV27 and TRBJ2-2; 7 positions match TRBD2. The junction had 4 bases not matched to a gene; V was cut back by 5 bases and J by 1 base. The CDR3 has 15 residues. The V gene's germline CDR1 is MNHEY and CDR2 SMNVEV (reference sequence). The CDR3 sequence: CASSQWGGNTGELFF. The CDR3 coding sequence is TGTGCCAGCAGTCAGTGGGGGGGGAACACCGGGGAGCTGTTTTTT.

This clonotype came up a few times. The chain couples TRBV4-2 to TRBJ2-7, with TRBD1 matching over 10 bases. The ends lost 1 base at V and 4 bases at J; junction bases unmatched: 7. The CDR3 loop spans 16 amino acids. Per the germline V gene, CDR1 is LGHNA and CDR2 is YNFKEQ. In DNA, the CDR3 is TGTGCCAGCAGCCAAGTCCGGGACAGGGGAATTTACGAGCAGTACGTC. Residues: CASSQVRDRGIYEQYV.

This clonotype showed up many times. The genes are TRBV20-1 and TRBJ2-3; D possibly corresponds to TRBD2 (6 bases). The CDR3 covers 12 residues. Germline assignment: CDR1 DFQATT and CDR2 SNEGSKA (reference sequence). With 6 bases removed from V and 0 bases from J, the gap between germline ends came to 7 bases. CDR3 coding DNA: TGCAGTGCCGGGACTAGCACAGATACGCAGTATTTT. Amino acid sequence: CSAGTSTDTQYF.

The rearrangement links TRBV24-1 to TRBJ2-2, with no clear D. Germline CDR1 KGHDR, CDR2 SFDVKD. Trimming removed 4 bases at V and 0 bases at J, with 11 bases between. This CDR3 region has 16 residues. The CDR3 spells CATSESQVANTGELFF. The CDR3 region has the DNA TGTGCCACCAGTGAGTCGCAGGTGGCGAACACCGGGGAGCTGTTTTTT.

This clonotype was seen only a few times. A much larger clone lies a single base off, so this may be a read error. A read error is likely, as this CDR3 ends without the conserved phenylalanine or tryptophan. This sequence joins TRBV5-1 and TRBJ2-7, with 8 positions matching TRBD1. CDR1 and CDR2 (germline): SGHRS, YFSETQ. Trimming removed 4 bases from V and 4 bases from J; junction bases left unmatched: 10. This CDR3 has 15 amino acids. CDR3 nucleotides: TGCGCCAGCAGCCCGCGACAGGGGTTAGGATACGAGCAGTACTTA. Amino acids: CASSPRQGLGYEQYL.

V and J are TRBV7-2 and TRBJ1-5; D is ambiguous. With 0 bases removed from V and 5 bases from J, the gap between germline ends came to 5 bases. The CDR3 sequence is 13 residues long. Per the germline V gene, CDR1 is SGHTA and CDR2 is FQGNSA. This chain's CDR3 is CASSLAIYQPQHF. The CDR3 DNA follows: TGTGCCAGCAGCTTAGCCATCTATCAGCCCCAGCATTTT.

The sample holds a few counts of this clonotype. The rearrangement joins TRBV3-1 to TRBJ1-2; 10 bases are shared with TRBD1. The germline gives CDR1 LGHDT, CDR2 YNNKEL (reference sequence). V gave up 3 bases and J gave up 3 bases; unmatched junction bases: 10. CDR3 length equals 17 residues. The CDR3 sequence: CASSQGFKTGGDYGYTF. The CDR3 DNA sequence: TGTGCCAGCAGCCAGGGATTTAAGACAGGGGGCGACTATGGCTACACCTTC.

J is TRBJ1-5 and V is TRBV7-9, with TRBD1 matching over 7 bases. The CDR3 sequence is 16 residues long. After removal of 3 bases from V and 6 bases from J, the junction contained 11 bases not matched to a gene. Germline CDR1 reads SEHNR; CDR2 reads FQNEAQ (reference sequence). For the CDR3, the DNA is TGTGCCAGCAGCTTCGGGGCAGGGGGTTTCAGTCAGCCCCAGCATTTT. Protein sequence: CASSFGAGGFSQPQHF.

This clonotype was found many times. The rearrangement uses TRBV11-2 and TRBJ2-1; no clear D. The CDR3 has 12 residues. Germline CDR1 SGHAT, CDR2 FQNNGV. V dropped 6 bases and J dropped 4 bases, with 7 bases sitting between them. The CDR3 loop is CASSLRYNEQFF. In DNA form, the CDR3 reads TGTGCCAGCAGTTTAAGGTACAATGAGCAGTTCTTC.

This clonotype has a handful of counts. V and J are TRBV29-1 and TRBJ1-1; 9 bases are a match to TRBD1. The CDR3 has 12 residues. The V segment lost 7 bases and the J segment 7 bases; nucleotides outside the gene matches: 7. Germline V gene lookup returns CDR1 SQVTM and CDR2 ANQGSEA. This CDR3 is CSGRQGGGEAFF. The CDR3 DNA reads TGCAGCGGTCGACAGGGGGGAGGTGAAGCTTTCTTT. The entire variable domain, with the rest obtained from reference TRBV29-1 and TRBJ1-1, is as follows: SAVISQKPSRDICQRGTSLTIQCQVDSQVTMMFWYRQQPGQSLTLIATANQGSEATYESGFVIDKFPISRPNLTFSTLTVSNMSPEDSSIYLCSGRQGGGEAFFGQGTRLTVV.

The CDR3 nucleotides read TGCAGTGCTAGACGGGGGGCCAATAATTCACCCCTCCACTTT. As protein: CSARRGANNSPLHF. The genes are TRBV20-1 and TRBJ1-6, with a tentative D call TRBD1 (6 bases). Germline CDR1 and CDR2: DFQATT and SNEGSKA (reference sequence). Trimming took 2 bases from V and 5 from J, leaving 10 bases between them. CDR3 length: 14 residues.

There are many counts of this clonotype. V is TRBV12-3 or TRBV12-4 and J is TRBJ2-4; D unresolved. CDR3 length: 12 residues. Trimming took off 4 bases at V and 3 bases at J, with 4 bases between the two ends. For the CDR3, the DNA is TGTGCCAGCAGTTCGGGCAAAAACATTCAGTACTTC. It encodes CASSSGKNIQYF.

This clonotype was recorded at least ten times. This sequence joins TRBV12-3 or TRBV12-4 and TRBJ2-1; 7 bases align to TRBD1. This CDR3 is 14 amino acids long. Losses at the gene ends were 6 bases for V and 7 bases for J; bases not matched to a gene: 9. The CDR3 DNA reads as TGTGCCAGCAGACAACCAGGGGGTCGGAATGAGCAGTTCTTC. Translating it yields CASRQPGGRNEQFF.

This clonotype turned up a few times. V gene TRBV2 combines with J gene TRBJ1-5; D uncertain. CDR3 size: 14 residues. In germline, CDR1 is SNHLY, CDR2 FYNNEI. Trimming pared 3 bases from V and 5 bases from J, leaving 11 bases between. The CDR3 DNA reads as TGTGCCAGCAGTGACAGCTCTTCAGATCAGCCCCAGCATTTT. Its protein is CASSDSSSDQPQHF.

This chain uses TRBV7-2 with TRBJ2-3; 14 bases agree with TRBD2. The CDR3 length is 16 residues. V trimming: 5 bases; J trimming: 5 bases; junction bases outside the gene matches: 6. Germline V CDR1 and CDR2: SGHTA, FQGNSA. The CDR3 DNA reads TGTGCCAGCAGCGCCCGACTAGCGGGAGGGGGAGATACGCAGTATTTT. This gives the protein CASSARLAGGGDTQYF.

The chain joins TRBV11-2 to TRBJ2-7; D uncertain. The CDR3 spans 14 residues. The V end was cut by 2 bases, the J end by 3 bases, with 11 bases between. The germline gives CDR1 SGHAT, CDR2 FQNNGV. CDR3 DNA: TGTGCCAGCAGCTTACAATTAGGAGACTACGAGCAGTACTTC. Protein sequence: CASSLQLGDYEQYF.

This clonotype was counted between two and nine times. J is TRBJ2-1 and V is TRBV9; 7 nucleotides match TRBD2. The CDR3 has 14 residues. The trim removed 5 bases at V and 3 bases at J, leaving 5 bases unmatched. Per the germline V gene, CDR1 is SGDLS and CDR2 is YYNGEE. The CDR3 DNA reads TGTGCCAGCAGTAAGACGGGGGGCTACAATGAGCAGTTCTTC. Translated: CASSKTGGYNEQFF. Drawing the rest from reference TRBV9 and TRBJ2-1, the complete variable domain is DSGVTQTPKHLITATGQRVTLRCSPRSGDLSVYWYQQSLDQGLQFLIQYYNGEERAKGNILERFSAQQFPDLHSELNLSSLELGDSALYFCASSKTGGYNEQFFGPGTRLTVL.

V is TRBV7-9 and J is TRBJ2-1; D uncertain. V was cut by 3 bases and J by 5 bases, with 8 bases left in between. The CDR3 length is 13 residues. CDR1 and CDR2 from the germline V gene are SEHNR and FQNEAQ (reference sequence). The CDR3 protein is CASSFNPDNEQFF. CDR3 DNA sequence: TGTGCCAGCAGCTTCAATCCTGACAATGAGCAGTTCTTC.

The CDR3: CASSSGLAGGLGEQFF. Written as DNA, the CDR3 is TGTGCCAGCAGCTCGGGACTAGCGGGAGGTTTGGGTGAGCAGTTCTTC. J is TRBJ2-1 and V is TRBV7-3, with 15 bases aligning to TRBD2. J lost 9 bases, V lost 4 bases, and 7 bases had no gene match. The CDR3 runs to 16 residues. Germline V gene lookup returns CDR1 SGHTA and CDR2 FQGTGA.

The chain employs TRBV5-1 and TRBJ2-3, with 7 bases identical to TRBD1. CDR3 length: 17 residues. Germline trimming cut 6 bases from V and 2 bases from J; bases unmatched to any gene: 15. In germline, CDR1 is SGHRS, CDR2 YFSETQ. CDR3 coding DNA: TGCGCCAGCAAGAAGCGAGGTACAGGGGCCAACACAGATACGCAGTATTTT. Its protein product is CASKKRGTGANTDTQYF.

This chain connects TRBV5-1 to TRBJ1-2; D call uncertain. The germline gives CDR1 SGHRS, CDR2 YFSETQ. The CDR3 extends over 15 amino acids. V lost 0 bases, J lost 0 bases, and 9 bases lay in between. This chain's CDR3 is CASSLVGRSNYGYTF. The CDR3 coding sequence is TGCGCCAGCAGCTTGGTCGGAAGATCTAACTATGGCTACACCTTC.

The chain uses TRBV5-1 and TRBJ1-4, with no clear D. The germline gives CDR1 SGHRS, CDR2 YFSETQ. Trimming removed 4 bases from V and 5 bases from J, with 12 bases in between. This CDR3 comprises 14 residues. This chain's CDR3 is CASSGYTENEKLFF. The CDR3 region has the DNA TGCGCCAGCAGCGGGTACACCGAAAATGAAAAACTGTTTTTT.

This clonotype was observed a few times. The CDR3 DNA reads as TGTGCCAGCAGCTTATCGAGGGGGCTTTACAATGAGCAGTTCTTC. This sequence encodes CASSLSRGLYNEQFF. The rearrangement joins TRBV7-9 to TRBJ2-1; 7 bases map to TRBD1. Germline V gives CDR1 SEHNR, CDR2 FQNEAQ (reference sequence). V gave up 2 bases and J gave up 4 bases; unmatched junction bases: 5. CDR3 length equals 15 residues.